The 12 T cell receptor beta chains listed next were all sequenced from one sample in a study of blood T cell repertoires in COVID-19. Measured with immunoSEQ multiplex PCR; TCRdb has only the in-frame clones, and not every one. The sample carries about 240,000 clones, approximately 83% recorded once. Sequencing was performed on PBMCs or T cells enriched from blood (not recorded which). These TCRs come from a woman in her thirties or forties who had been exposed to COVID-19.

CDR3 sequence: CASSQGMALNQPQHF. The CDR3 nucleotides read TGTGCCAGCAGCCAAGGAATGGCCCTCAATCAGCCCCAGCATTTT. The chain couples TRBV4-2 to TRBJ1-5; D not certain. Germline lookup yields CDR1 LGHNA and CDR2 YNFKEQ. V was trimmed by 1 base and J by 3 bases, leaving 10 bases between them. The CDR3 runs 15 residues.

V gene TRBV7-3 combines with J gene TRBJ1-6; 7 nucleotides match TRBD1. CDR1 and CDR2 from the germline V gene are SGHTA and FQGTGA. This CDR3 is 15 amino acids long. After removal of 5 bases from V and 3 bases from J, the junction contained 4 bases not matched to a gene. The CDR3 is CASSLGQDYNSPLHF. CDR3 DNA sequence: TGTGCCAGCAGCCTTGGACAGGACTATAATTCACCCCTCCACTTT.

This clone is a singleton in its sample. The chain recombines TRBV28 with TRBJ2-5, with 9 bases matching TRBD2. CDR3 length: 15 residues. From germline, CDR1 is MDHEN and CDR2 SYDVKM. With 6 bases clipped from V and 5 bases from J, the junction kept 10 bases outside the gene matches. CDR3 in DNA: TGTGCCAGCAGCTCAAGCGGGGGGAGATGGGAGACCCAGTACTTC. This sequence encodes CASSSSGGRWETQYF.

This clone has just a few counts. The V gene is TRBV27, the J gene TRBJ1-6; D is undetermined. CDR1 and CDR2 from the germline V gene are MNHEY and SMNVEV (reference sequence). This CDR3 contains 14 residues. V was cut by 0 bases and J by 9 bases, with 9 bases left in between. CDR3 residues: CASSLSYPTSPLHF. In DNA, the CDR3 is TGTGCCAGCAGTTTATCCTACCCCACTTCACCCCTCCACTTT.

J is TRBJ2-3 and V is TRBV5-1; 9 bases map to TRBD2. J gave up 4 bases and V 4 bases, and 4 bases lay outside the gene matches. Germline V gives CDR1 SGHRS, CDR2 YFSETQ. There are 14 residues in the CDR3. This CDR3 reads CASSTGTSSDTQYF. CDR3 DNA: TGCGCCAGCAGCACCGGGACTAGCTCAGATACGCAGTATTTT.

This clone was counted ten times or more. The chain links TRBV3-1 (or the pseudogene TRBV3-2) to TRBJ1-2; no clear D. CDR1 LGHDT and CDR2 YNNKEL come from the germline V gene (reference sequence). The CDR3 consists of 12 residues. V lost 0 bases, J lost 10 bases, and 9 bases lay in between. CDR3 region: CASSQEGLTYTF. For the CDR3, the DNA is TGTGCCAGCAGCCAAGAAGGACTCACCTACACCTTC.

The rearrangement uses TRBV28 and TRBJ2-7, with 9 bases aligning to TRBD1. The V segment lost 5 bases and the J segment 3 bases; nucleotides outside the gene matches: 5. The germline V gene has CDR1 MDHEN and CDR2 SYDVKM. The CDR3 runs to 14 residues. CDR3 coding DNA: TGTGCCAGCAGTCTAGTGACAGGGGGCTACGAGCAGTACTTC. Protein product: CASSLVTGGYEQYF.

This clone has a single count. V and J are TRBV28 and TRBJ1-6; 9 nucleotides match TRBD1. There are 17 residues in the CDR3. Unmatched junction bases numbered 14, after V lost 6 bases and J lost 8 bases. CDR1 is MDHEN and CDR2 is SYDVKM in the germline V gene. CDR3 region: CASSPQGQGLGYSPLHF. CDR3 DNA sequence: TGTGCCAGCAGCCCACAGGGACAGGGCTTGGGATATTCACCCCTCCACTTT.

The sample holds a few counts of this clone. The chain links TRBV10-3 to TRBJ1-1; 10 nucleotides agree with TRBD1. V was clipped by 8 bases and J by 1 base; unmatched bases: 1. Germline loops: CDR1 ENHRY, CDR2 SYGVKD. This CDR3 has 13 residues. CDR3 region: CAIGTGENTEAFF. CDR3 in DNA: TGTGCCATCGGGACAGGGGAGAACACTGAAGCTTTCTTT.

V and J are TRBV7-7 and TRBJ2-2; D gene unclear. Looked up from germline, CDR1 is SSHAT and CDR2 is FNYEAQ (reference sequence). This CDR3 has 14 residues. V shed 0 bases and J shed 2 bases, with 4 bases lying between them. CDR3 loop: CASSLAANTGELFF. The CDR3 coding sequence is TGTGCCAGCAGCTTAGCAGCCAACACCGGGGAGCTGTTTTTT.

V gene TRBV29-1 combines with J gene TRBJ2-5, with unresolved D. V lost 2 bases and J 5 bases, leaving 6 bases between the germline ends. The CDR3 spans 11 residues. Per germline, CDR1 SQVTM and CDR2 ANQGSEA. As DNA, the CDR3 is TGCAGCGTTGAACAGGCGGAGACCCAGTACTTC. Its protein product is CSVEQAETQYF.

CDR3 bases: TGTGCCAGCAGCTTGGGGGCTTACGAGCAGTACTTC. It codes for CASSLGAYEQYF. This chain joins TRBV5-6 and TRBJ2-7; no clear D. The CDR3 runs 12 residues. V was cut by 0 bases and J by 4 bases, with 5 bases left in between. CDR1 and CDR2 from the germline V gene are SGHDT and YYEEEE.